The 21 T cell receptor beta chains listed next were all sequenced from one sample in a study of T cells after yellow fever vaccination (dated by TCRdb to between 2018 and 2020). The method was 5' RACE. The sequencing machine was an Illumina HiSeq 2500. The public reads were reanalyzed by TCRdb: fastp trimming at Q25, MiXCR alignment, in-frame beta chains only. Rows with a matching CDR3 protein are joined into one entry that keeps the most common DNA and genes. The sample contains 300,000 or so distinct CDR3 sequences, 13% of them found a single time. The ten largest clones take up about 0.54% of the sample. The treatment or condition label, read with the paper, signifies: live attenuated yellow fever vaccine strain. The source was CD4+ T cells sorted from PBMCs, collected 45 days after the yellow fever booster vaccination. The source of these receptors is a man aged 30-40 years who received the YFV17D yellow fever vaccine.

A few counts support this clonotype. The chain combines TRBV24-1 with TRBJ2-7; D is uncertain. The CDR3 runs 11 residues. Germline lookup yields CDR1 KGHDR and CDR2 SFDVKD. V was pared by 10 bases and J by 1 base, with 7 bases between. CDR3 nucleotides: TGTGCCACAGAGATATCCTACGAGCAGTACTTC. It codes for CATEISYEQYF.

CDR3: CASSLNSRDTQYF. The CDR3 DNA reads TGTGCCAGCAGCCTGAACTCCAGAGATACGCAGTATTTT. The rearrangement uses TRBV7-9 and TRBJ2-3; D is unclear. Germline loops: CDR1 SEHNR, CDR2 FQNEAQ (reference sequence). This CDR3 comprises 13 residues. V lost 5 bases and J lost 5, with 11 bases in between.

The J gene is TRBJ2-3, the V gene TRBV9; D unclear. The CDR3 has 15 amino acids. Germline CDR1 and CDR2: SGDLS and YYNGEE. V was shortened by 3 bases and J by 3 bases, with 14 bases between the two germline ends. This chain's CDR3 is CASSGGSIVTDTQYF. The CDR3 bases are TGTGCCAGCAGCGGGGGTTCGATTGTGACAGATACGCAGTATTTT.

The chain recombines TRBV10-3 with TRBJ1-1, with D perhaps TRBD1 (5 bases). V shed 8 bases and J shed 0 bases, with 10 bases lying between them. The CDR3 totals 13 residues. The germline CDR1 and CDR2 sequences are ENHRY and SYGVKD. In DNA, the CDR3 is TGTGCCATCCAGGACAACCTGAACACTGAAGCTTTCTTT. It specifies CAIQDNLNTEAFF.

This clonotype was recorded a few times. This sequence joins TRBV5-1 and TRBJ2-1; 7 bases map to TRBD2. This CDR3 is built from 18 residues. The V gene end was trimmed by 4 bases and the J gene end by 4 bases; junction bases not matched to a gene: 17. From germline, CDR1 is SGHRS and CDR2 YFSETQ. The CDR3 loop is CASSQPQRTSGTYNEQFF. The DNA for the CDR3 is TGCGCCAGCAGCCAGCCCCAGAGAACGAGCGGGACTTACAATGAGCAGTTCTTC.

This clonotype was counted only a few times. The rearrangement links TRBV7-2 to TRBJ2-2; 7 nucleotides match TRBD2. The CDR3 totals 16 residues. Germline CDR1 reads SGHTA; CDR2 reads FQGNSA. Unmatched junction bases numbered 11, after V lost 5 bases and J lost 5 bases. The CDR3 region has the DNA TGTGCCAGCAGCAGAAAGCGGGAAGGTGGTACCGGGGAGCTGTTTTTT. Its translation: CASSRKREGGTGELFF. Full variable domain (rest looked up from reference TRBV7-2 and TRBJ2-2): GAGVSQSPSNKVTEKGKDVELRCDPISGHTALYWYRQSLGQGLEFLIYFQGNSAPDKSGLPSDRFSAERTGGSVSTLTIQRTQQEDSAVYLCASSRKREGGTGELFFGEGSRLTVL.

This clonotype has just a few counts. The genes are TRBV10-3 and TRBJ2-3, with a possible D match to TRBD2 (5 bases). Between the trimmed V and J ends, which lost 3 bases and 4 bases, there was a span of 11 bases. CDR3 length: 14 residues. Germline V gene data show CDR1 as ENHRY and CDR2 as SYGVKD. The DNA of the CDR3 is TGTGCCATCAGTGAAGGCGGGCTGTCAGATACGCAGTATTTT. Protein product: CAISEGGLSDTQYF.

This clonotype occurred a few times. CDR3 residues: CATSDHELGEQYF. Written as DNA, the CDR3 is TGTGCCACCAGTGACCATGAGTTGGGAGAGCAGTACTTC. V usage is TRBV24-1 and J usage is TRBJ2-7; D not resolved. The V end lost 4 bases, the J end lost 7 bases, and 13 bases lay between the germline ends. This CDR3 is built from 13 residues. Germline values: CDR1 KGHDR, CDR2 SFDVKD.

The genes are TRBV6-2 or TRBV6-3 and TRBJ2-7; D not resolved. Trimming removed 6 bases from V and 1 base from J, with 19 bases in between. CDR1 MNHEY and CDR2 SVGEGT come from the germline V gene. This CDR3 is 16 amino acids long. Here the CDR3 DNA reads TGTGCCAGCAGCCCTACCCGGACGGACCAGTCCTACGAGCAGTACTTC. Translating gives CASSPTRTDQSYEQYF.

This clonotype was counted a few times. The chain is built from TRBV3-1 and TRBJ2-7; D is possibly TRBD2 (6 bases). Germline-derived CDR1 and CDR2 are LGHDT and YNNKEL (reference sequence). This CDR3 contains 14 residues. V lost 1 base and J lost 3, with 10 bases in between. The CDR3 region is CASSQAAGNYEQYF. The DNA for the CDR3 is TGTGCCAGCAGCCAAGCAGCGGGCAACTACGAGCAGTACTTC.

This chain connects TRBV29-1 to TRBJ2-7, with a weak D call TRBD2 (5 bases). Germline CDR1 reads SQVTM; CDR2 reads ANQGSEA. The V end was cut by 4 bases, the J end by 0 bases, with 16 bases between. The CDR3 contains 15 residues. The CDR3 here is CSVAMLDSSSYEQYF. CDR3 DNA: TGCAGCGTTGCCATGTTGGACTCCAGCTCCTACGAGCAGTACTTC.

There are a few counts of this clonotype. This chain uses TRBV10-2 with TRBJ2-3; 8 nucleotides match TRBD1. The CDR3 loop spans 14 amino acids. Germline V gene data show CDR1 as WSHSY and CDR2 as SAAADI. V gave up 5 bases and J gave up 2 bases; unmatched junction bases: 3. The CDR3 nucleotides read TGCGCCAGCAGTAGGACAGGGAACACAGATACGCAGTATTTT. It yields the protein CASSRTGNTDTQYF.

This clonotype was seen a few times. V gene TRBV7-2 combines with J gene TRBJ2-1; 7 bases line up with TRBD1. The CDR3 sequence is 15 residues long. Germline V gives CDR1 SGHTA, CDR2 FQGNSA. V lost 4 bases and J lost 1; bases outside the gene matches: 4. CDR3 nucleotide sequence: TGTGCCAGCAGCTCGAAGGGGGCGTCCTACAATGAGCAGTTCTTC. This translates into CASSSKGASYNEQFF.

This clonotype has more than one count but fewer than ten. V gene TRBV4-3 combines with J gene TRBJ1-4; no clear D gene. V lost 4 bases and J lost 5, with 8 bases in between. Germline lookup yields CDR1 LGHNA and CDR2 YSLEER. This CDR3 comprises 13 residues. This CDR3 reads CASSPGPNEKLFF. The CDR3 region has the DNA TGCGCCAGCAGCCCGGGCCCGAATGAAAAACTGTTTTTT.

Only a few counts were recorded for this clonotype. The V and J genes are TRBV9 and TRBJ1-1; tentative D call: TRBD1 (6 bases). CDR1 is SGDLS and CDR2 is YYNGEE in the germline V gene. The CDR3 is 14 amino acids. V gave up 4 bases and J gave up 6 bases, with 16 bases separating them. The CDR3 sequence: CASSPKGQRAEAFF. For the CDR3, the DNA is TGTGCCAGCAGCCCTAAAGGACAGCGGGCTGAAGCTTTCTTT.

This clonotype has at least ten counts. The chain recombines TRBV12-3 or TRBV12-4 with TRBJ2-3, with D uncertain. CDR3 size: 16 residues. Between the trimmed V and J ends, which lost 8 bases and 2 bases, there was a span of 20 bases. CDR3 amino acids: CASSRKFGSPTDTQYF. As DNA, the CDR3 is TGTGCCAGCTCCAGGAAATTTGGCAGTCCCACAGATACGCAGTATTTT.

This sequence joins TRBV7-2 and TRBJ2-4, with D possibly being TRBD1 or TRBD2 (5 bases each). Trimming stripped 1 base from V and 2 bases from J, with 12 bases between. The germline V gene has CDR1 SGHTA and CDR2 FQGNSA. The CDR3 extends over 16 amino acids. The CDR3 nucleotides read TGTGCCAGCAGCTTAGTTATGAGGGGATCCAAAAACATTCAGTACTTC. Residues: CASSLVMRGSKNIQYF. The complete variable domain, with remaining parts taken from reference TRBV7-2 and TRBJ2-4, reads GAGVSQSPSNKVTEKGKDVELRCDPISGHTALYWYRQSLGQGLEFLIYFQGNSAPDKSGLPSDRFSAERTGGSVSTLTIQRTQQEDSAVYLCASSLVMRGSKNIQYFGAGTRLSVL.

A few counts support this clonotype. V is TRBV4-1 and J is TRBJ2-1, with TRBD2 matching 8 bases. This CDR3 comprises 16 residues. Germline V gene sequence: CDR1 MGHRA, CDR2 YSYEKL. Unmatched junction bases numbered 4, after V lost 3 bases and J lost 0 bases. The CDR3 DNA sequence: TGCGCCAGCAGCCAGCGGGGGGTGAGCTCCTACAATGAGCAGTTCTTC. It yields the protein CASSQRGVSSYNEQFF.

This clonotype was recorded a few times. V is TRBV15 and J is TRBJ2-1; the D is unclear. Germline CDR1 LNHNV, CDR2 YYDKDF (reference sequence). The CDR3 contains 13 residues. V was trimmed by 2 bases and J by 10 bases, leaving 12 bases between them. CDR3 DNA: TGTGCCACCAGCAGACCTCCCGACGGCGAGCAGTTCTTC. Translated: CATSRPPDGEQFF.

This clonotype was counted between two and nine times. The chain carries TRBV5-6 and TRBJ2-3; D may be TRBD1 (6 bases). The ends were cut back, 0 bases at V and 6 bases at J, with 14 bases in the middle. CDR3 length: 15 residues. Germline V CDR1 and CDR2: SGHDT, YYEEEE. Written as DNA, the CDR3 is TGTGCCAGCAGCTTGGTTGGGGGCGAAAAGGATACGCAGTATTTT. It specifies CASSLVGGEKDTQYF.

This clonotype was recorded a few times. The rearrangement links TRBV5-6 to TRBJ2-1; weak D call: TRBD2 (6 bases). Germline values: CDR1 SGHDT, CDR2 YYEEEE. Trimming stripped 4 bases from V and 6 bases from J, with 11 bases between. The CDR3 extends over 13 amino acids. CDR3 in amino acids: CASSPYGGNEQFF. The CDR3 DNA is TGTGCCAGCAGCCCATACGGGGGCAATGAGCAGTTCTTC.